This passage covers 5 T cell receptor beta chains from one sample sequenced in a study of T cells after yellow fever vaccination. TCRdb re-analysed the 5' RACE reads in MiXCR, keeping a single row per CDR3 protein. Here the sample spans some 300,000 distinct CDR3 sequences, 7% to 10% being singletons. The starting material was PBMCs, obtained 45 days after the first yellow fever vaccination. The receptors here all came from a man between 18 and 35 years old who received the YFV17D yellow fever vaccine.

This clonotype was recorded at least ten times. The chain couples TRBV7-2 to TRBJ1-2; no firm D call. The germline V gene has CDR1 SGHTA and CDR2 FQGNSA. Trimming took off 1 base at V and 6 bases at J, with 9 bases between the two ends. The CDR3 extends over 13 amino acids. For the CDR3, the DNA is TGTGCCAGCAGCTTAGGCCGGTTGGATGGCTACACCTTC. Translated: CASSLGRLDGYTF.

This clonotype was observed a few times. The chain has TRBV4-3 and TRBJ2-7, with unresolved D. The CDR3 has 15 residues. V was trimmed by 0 bases and J by 4 bases, leaving 13 bases between them. Germline V lookup: CDR1 LGHNA, CDR2 YSLEER. The CDR3 DNA is TGCGCCAGCAGCCAAGATAGGGCGGCAGCATACGAGCAGTACTTC. This codes for CASSQDRAAAYEQYF.

This clonotype has a handful of counts. This sequence joins TRBV5-4 and TRBJ2-7; D may be TRBD1 (6 bases). The CDR3 runs 13 residues. Germline values: CDR1 SGHNT, CDR2 YYREEE (reference sequence). V was cut by 4 bases and J by 2 bases, with 10 bases left in between. The CDR3 is CASSRDTTYEQYF. Here the CDR3 DNA reads TGTGCCAGCAGCCGGGACACGACCTACGAGCAGTACTTC.

As to this clonotype: At one boundary the junction diverges from the germline segment, which might be a read error. CDR3 loop: CASRDPGQGSSF. The CDR3 DNA reads TGTGCCAGCAGAGACCCGGGACAGGGGTCCTCCTTC. The chain carries TRBV6-5 and TRBJ1-2, with TRBD1 matching over 10 bases. The germline V gene encodes CDR1 MNHEY and CDR2 SVGAGI. This CDR3 has 12 amino acids.

The gene calls are TRBV5-1 and TRBJ1-1; 8 bases map to TRBD1. Germline-derived CDR1 and CDR2 are SGHRS and YFSETQ. The CDR3 has 14 amino acids. Unmatched junction bases numbered 5, after V lost 0 bases and J lost 7 bases. CDR3 region: CASSLAPGGDEAFF. CDR3 sequence (DNA): TGCGCCAGCAGCTTGGCACCAGGGGGCGATGAAGCTTTCTTT.